This T cell receptor beta chain was observed in a study of cytomegalovirus exposure and HLA in healthy donors. CDR1 and CDR2 from the germline V gene are MNHNS and SASEGT. The junction had 11 bases not matched to a gene; V was cut back by 1 base and J by 5 bases. The CDR3 has 16 amino acids. PCR involved 60 Vbeta and 13 Jbeta primers. Method: immunoSEQ multiplex PCR; TCRdb's copy keeps in-frame clones and lacks some. The sample consists of a few hundred thousand clones, around 89% of them appearing once. Notes on this clone: Its specificity is unknown.

General study findings and limits: Rarity characterized most TCR sequences, yet some public TCRs appeared in many donors. The authors reported that TCR beta sequences could predict HLA-A and HLA-B alleles. These predictions were accurate for most subjects in the first cohort.

This sequence originates from a woman between 18 and 29 years old in good health and CMV-seronegative. The source material was PBMCs. The chain is built from TRBV6-1 and TRBJ2-7; 7 bases match TRBD2. CDR3 sequence: CASSEVAGALVDEQYF. The CDR3 nucleotides are TGTGCCAGCAGTGAAGTGGCGGGAGCGCTCGTGGACGAGCAGTACTTC.